Included here is one T cell receptor (beta chain) sequence, with context. Authors' analysis steps: Reference gene primers were amplified, and this amplification served to estimate nucleated cell counts. Using immunoSEQ multiplex PCR, the repertoire was profiled, and TCRdb retains in-frame clones only, with some absent. Clonal size and the V and J genes are those of that table, whereas D and trimming came from the DNA. The sample has roughly 80,000 clones, almost 85% seen once. The source of the sample is a study of blood T cell repertoires in COVID-19. Study details: Acute and convalescent COVID-19 samples came from the United States, Italy and Spain. T cells, B-cell-depleted T cells, or PBMCs provided the cDNA or gDNA that served as material.

The CDR3 has 14 residues. The V end lost 0 bases, the J end lost 3 bases, and 6 bases lay between the germline ends. The germline V gene has CDR1 LNHNV and CDR2 YYDKDF (reference sequence). The sample was peripheral blood. The receptor was isolated from a human donor in a cohort sampled during active COVID-19. This chain uses TRBV15 with TRBJ1-3; a possible D gene is TRBD1 (5 bases). CDR3 sequence (DNA): TGTGCCACCAGCAGAGATCAGGGTGGAAACACCATATATTTT. Translating it yields CATSRDQGGNTIYF.